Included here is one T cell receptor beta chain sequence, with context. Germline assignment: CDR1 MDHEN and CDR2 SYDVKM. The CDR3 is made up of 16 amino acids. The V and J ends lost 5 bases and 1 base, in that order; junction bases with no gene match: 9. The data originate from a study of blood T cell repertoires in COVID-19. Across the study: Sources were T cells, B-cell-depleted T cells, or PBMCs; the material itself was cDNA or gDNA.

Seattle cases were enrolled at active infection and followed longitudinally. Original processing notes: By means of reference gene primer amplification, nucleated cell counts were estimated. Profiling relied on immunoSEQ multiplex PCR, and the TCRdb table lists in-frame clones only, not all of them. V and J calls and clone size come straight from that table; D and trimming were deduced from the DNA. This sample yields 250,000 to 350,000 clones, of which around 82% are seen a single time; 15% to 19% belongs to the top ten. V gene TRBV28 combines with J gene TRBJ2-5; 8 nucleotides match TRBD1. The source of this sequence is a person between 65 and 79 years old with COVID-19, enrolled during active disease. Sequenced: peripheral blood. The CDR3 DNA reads TGTGCCAGCAGTACCATCAGGGGGCCCATCCAAGAGACCCAGTACTTC. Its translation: CASSTIRGPIQETQYF.